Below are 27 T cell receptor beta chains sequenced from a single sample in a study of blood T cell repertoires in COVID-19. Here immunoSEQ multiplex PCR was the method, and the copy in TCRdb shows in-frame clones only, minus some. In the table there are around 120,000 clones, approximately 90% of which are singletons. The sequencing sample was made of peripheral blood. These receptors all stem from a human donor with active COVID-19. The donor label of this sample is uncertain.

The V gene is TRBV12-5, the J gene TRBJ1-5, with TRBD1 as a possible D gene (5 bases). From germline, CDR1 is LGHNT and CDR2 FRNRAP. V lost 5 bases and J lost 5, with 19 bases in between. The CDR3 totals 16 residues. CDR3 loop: CASGHTGRGFHQPQHF. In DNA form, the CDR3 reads TGTGCTAGTGGTCACACGGGGCGGGGGTTCCATCAGCCCCAGCATTTT. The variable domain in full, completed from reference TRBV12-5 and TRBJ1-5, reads DARVTQTPRHKVTEMGQEVTMRCQPILGHNTVFWYRQTMMQGLELLAYFRNRAPLDDSGMPKDRFSAEMPDATLATLKIQPSEPRDSAVYFCASGHTGRGFHQPQHFGDGTRLSIL.

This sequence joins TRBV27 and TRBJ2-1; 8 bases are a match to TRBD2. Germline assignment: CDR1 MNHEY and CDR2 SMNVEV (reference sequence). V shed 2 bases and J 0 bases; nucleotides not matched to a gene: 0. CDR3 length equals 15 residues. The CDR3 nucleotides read TGTGCCAGCAGTTTAGCGGGGGGCTCCTACAATGAGCAGTTCTTC. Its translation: CASSLAGGSYNEQFF.

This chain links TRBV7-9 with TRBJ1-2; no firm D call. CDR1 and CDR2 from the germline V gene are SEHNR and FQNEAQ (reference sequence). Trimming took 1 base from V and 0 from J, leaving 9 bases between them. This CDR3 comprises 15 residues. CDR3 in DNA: TGTGCCAGCAGCTTAGTTAACAGAGCTAACTATGGCTACACCTTC. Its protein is CASSLVNRANYGYTF.

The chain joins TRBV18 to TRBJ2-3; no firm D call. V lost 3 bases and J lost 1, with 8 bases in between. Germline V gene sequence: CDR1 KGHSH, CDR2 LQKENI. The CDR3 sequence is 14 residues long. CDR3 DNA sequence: TGTGCCAGCTCACCTAAAATCGGCACAGATACGCAGTATTTT. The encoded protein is CASSPKIGTDTQYF.

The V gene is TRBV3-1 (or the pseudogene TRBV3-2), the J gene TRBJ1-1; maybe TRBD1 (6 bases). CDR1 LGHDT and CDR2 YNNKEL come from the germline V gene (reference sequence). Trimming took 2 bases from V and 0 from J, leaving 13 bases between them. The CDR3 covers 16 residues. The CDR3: CASSQLQGRMNTEAFF. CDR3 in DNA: TGTGCCAGCAGCCAACTTCAGGGGCGGATGAACACTGAAGCTTTCTTT.

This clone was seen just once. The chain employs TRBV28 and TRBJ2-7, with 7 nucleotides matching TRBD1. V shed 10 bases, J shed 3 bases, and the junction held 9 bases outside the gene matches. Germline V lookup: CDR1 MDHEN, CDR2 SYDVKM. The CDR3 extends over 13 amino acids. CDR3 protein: CATLDRVLYEQYF. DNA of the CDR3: TGTGCCACCTTAGACAGGGTTCTCTACGAGCAGTACTTC.

As DNA, the CDR3 is TGCAGCGGCTCCGGTGGGAAGGGGAATGAAAAACTGTTTTTT. It specifies CSGSGGKGNEKLFF. The V call is TRBV29-1, the J call TRBJ1-4, with D possibly matching TRBD1 (5 bases). The CDR3 length is 14 residues. CDR1 and CDR2 from the germline V gene are SQVTM and ANQGSEA. V was clipped by 7 bases and J by 5 bases, with 17 bases between them.

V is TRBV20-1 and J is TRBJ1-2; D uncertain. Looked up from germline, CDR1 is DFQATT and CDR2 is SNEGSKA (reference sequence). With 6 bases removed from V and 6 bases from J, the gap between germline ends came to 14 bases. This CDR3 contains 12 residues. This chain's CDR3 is CSASPVGDGYTF. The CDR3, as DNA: TGCAGTGCCAGTCCGGTCGGTGATGGCTACACCTTC.

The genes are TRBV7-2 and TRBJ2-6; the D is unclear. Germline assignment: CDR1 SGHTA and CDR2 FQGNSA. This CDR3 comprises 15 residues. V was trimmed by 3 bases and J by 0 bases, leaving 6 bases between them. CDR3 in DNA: TGTGCCAGCAGCTTTAGAGGCTCTGGGGCCAACGTCCTGACTTTC. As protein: CASSFRGSGANVLTF. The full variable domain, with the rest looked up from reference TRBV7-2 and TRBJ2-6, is GAGVSQSPSNKVTEKGKDVELRCDPISGHTALYWYRQSLGQGLEFLIYFQGNSAPDKSGLPSDRFSAERTGGSVSTLTIQRTQQEDSAVYLCASSFRGSGANVLTFGAGSRLTVL.

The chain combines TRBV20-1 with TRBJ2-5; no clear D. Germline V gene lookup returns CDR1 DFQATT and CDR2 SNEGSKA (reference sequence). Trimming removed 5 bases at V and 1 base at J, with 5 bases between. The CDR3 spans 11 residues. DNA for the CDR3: TGCAGTGCTTCAGGCCAAGAGACCCAGTACTTC. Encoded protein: CSASGQETQYF.

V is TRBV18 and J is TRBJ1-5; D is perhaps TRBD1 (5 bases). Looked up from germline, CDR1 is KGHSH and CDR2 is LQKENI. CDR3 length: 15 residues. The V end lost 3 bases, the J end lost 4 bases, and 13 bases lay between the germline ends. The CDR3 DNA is TGTGCCAGCTCACCTCAGGGTGTAGGGAATCAGCCCCAGCATTTT. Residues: CASSPQGVGNQPQHF. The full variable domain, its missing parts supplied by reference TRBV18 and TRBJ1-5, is NAGVMQNPRHLVRRRGQEARLRCSPMKGHSHVYWYRQLPEEGLKFMVYLQKENIIDESGMPKERFSAEFPKEGPSILRIQQVVRGDSAAYFCASSPQGVGNQPQHFGDGTRLSIL.

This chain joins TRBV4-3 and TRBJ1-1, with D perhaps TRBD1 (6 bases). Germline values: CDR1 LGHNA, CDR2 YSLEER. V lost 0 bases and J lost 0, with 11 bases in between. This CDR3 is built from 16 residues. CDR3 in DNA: TGCGCCAGCAGCCAAGATAGGGGGGGGTTGAACACTGAAGCTTTCTTT. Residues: CASSQDRGGLNTEAFF.

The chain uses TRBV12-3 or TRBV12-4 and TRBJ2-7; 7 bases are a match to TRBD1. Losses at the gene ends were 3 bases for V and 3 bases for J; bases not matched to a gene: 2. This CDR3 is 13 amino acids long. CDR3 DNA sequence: TGTGCCAGCAGTTTTGGACAGGTCTACGAGCAGTACTTC. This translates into CASSFGQVYEQYF.

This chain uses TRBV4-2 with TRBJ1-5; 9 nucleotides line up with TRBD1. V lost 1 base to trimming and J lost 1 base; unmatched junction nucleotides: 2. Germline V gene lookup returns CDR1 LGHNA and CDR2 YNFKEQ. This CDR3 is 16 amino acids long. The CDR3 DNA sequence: TGTGCCAGCAGCCAAGTGGGGACAGGGAGCAATCAGCCCCAGCATTTT. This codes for CASSQVGTGSNQPQHF.

The CDR3 DNA sequence: TGTGCCAGCAGTACAACCGGGGAGCTGTTTTTT. Residues: CASSTTGELFF. The chain recombines TRBV6-2 or TRBV6-3 with TRBJ2-2; D unresolved. V was trimmed by 5 bases and J by 5 bases, leaving 3 bases between them. The CDR3 is 11 residues long. The germline V gene encodes CDR1 MNHEY and CDR2 SVGEGT.

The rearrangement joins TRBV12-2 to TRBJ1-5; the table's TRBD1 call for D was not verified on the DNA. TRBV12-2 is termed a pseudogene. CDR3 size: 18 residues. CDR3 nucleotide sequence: TGTGCAAGTCGCTTAGTAGGGGGAATAGGTCGTGGCTGTCAGCCCCAGCATTTT. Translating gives CASRLVGGIGRGCQPQHF.

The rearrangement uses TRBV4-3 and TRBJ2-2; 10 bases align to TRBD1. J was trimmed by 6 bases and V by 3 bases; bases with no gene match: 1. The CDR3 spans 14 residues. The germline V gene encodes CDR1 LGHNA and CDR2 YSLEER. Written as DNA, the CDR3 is TGCGCCAGCAGCCAGGGACAGGGGTCCGGGGAGCTGTTTTTT. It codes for CASSQGQGSGELFF.

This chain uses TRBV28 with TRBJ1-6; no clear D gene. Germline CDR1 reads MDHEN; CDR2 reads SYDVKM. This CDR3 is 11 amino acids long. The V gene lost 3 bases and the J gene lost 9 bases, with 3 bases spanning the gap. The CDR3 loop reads CASSFGSPLHF. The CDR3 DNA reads TGTGCCAGCAGTTTCGGTTCACCCCTCCACTTT.

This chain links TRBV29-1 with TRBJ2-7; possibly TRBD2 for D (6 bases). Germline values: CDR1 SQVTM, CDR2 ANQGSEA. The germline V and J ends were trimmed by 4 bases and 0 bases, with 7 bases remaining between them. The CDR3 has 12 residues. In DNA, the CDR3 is TGCAGCGTTGTCGGGGGCTCCTACGAGCAGTACTTC. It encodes CSVVGGSYEQYF.

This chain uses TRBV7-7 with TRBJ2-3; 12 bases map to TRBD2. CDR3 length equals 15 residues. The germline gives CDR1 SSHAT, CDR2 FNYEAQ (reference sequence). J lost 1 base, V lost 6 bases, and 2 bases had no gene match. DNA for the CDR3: TGTGCCAGCAGTAGGACTAGCGGGGGCACAGATACGCAGTATTTT. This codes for CASSRTSGGTDTQYF.

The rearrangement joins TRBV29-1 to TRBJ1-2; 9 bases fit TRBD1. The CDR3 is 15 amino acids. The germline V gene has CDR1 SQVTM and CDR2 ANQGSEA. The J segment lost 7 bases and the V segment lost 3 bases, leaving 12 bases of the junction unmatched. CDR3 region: CSVEARDRDFGGYTF. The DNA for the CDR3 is TGCAGCGTTGAGGCCCGGGACAGGGATTTCGGTGGCTACACCTTC.

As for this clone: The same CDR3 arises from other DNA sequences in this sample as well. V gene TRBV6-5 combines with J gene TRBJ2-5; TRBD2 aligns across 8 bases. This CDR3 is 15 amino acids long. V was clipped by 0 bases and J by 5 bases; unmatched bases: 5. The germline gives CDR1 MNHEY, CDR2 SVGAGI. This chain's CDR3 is CASSYSAGGRETQYF. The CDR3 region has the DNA TGTGCCAGCAGTTACTCGGCGGGAGGCCGGGAGACCCAGTACTTC.

The CDR3 reads CASSPLGQGQETQYF. CDR3 in DNA: TGTGCCAGCAGTCCACTCGGACAAGGCCAAGAGACCCAGTACTTC. J is TRBJ2-5 and V is TRBV28; perhaps TRBD1 as D (5 bases). The ends were cut back, 5 bases at V and 1 base at J, with 14 bases in the middle. This CDR3 contains 15 residues. Germline lookup yields CDR1 MDHEN and CDR2 SYDVKM.

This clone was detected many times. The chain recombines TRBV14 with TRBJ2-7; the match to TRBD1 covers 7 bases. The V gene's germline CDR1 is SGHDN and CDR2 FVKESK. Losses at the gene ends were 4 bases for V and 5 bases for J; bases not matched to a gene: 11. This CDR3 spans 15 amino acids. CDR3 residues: CASSPAYRTGHEQYF. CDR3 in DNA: TGTGCCAGCAGCCCCGCGTATAGGACAGGCCACGAGCAGTACTTC.

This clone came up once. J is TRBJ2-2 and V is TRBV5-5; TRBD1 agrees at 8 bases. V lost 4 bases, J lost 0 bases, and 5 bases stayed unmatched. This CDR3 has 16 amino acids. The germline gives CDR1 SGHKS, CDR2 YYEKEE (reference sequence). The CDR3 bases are TGTGCCAGCAGCCTCCGGACAGGGACGAACACCGGGGAGCTGTTTTTT. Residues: CASSLRTGTNTGELFF.

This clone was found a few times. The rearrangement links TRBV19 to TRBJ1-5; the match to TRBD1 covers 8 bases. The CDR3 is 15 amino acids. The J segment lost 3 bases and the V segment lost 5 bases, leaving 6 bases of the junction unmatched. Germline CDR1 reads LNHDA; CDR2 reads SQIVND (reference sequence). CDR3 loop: CASSWTGIDNQPQHF. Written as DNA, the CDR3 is TGTGCCAGTAGTTGGACAGGGATCGACAATCAGCCCCAGCATTTT. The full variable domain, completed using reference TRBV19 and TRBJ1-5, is DGGITQSPKYLFRKEGQNVTLSCEQNLNHDAMYWYRQDPGQGLRLIYYSQIVNDFQKGDIAEGYSVSREKKESFPLTVTSAQKNPTAFYLCASSWTGIDNQPQHFGDGTRLSIL.

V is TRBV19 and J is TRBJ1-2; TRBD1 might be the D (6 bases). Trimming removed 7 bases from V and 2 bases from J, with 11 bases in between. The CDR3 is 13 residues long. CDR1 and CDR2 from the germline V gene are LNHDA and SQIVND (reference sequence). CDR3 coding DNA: TGTGCCAGTACCGGTGGGACAAACTATGGCTACACCTTC. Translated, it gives CASTGGTNYGYTF.